This T cell receptor (beta chain) derives from a study of OX40 agonist ivuxolimab in advanced cancers. Looking at the study overall: The patients got ivuxolimab, which is an agonistic anti-OX40 (CD134) antibody. Patients were dosed intravenously with ivuxolimab at 0.01 to 10 mg/kg every 2 weeks.

Assay: immunoSEQ multiplex PCR; the TCRdb copy retains only in-frame clones and omits some. There are 50,000 to 65,000 clones in the sample; 81% occur only once, and approximately 1% lies in the top ten. CDR1 and CDR2 (germline): MNHEY, SVGAGI. This CDR3 has 14 residues. The V gene lost 2 bases and the J gene lost 3 bases, with 11 bases spanning the gap. The chain has TRBV6-5 and TRBJ2-7; D perhaps matches TRBD1 (6 bases). The sample was CD4+ or CD8+ T cells sorted from blood, taken in a trial of the OX40 agonist ivuxolimab. The TCR was taken from an adult with an advanced solid tumor such as melanoma, head and neck, liver or kidney cancer. Here the CDR3 DNA reads TGTGCCAGCAGTTACGCAGGGGCGAACTACGAGCAGTACTTC. The encoded protein is CASSYAGANYEQYF.